The T cell receptor beta chain described here comes from a study of beta chain features in type 1 diabetes (dated 2018 in TCRdb). Looking at the study overall: Mean age, gender distribution, total cell number and subset yield did not differ between patients and healthy donors. Across all samples, almost 110 million sorted cells were examined, and cell number per subset correlated strongly with RNA yield. The study compared the TCRB repertoires of sorted circulating CD4+ T cell subsets in recently diagnosed type 1 diabetes patients with those in matched healthy donors. Whereas all 30 or so donors provided naive and central memory subsets, regulatory and stem cell-like memory subsets were isolated from just 8 patients and roughly eight healthy donors. Broad study findings and their caveats: In all four CD4+ subsets, TCRB CDR3 length was moderately but significantly shorter in type 1 diabetes patients. Naive, central memory and regulatory TCRB repertoires appeared to be more alike among patients than among healthy donors. Fewer insertions and more nucleotide deletions at VDJ recombination sites were observed in patients with type 1 diabetes, implying thymic rearrangement abnormalities. Because cDNA was sequenced instead of genomic DNA, activated cells with high expression could be over-represented, although the groups did not differ in activation or CD3 levels. Shorter templates might be favored by PCR, yet because patient and control samples were amplified and corrected together, any such skew would affect both groups equally. Only small numbers of individuals were included in the HLA sub-analyses, which left unresolved whether HLA type had any influence on TCRB rearrangement.

A single peripheral blood draw of approximately 0.11 L on average was collected from each donor into heparinised tubes. A BD FACSAria II was used to sort naive, central memory, regulatory and stem cell-like memory CD4+ T cells with a panel that included CD45RO, CCR7, CD25, CD127, CD95 and CD27. All sorted populations exceeded 95% purity. PBMCs were separated immediately by Lymphoprep density gradient centrifugation and were stained directly, without being cultured. To minimize batch effects, samples were stained and sorted in pairs, one healthy donor with one patient per experiment. CDR1 and CDR2 are read off the germline V gene as SGHRS and YFSETQ. The CDR3, cysteine through phenylalanine, is 15 amino acids long. The CDR3 DNA has 45 bases and is translated from base 1. All of the isolated RNA was reverse transcribed with the High Capacity cDNA Reverse Transcription Kit, so expressed TCRB transcripts were sequenced. Deep immunoSEQ sequencing was applied to naive, central memory and regulatory T cell samples, giving an average of roughly 3.3 million total reads per sample. After sorted cells were lysed in RLT buffer, RNA was extracted with DNase-treated RNeasy Micro or Mini kits, with the choice depending on cell number. To prevent cross-contamination, every cell subset was processed on its own, while patient and healthy donor samples were processed together. TCRB sequences were amplified from cDNA with the immunoSEQ multiplex PCR, producing 87-bp fragments spanning the CDR3 region. Sequencing of the amplicons was done on the Illumina HiSeq platform. In the authors' own workflow: PCR bias was computationally corrected using synthetic template baselines, reads within Hamming distance 2 were collapsed, and singletons that could not be merged were discarded. Reads were aligned against IMGT to assign V, D and J genes, CDR3 length and insertions or deletions at six rearrangement sites. Within each subset, clonotype counts were normalized to sorted cell number, after which true diversity and Gini coefficients were computed with the tcR R package. Repertoire sharing was quantified using the overlap coefficient calculated on TCRB nucleotide sequences. The table was pulled from immuneACCESS by TCRdb, which kept in-frame rearrangements only. Such tables lose some clones; where checked, under half of the loss comes from unresolved V genes, and the rest has no known cause. That table is the source of V, J and clone size, and D and trimming were worked out from the DNA. Present in this sample are almost 350,000 clones, roughly 8% of which were seen just once. Of the sample, less than 0.45% is held by the ten largest clones.

Comment on this clone: What antigen it recognizes has not been identified. The junction and the germline gene differ at one end; a read error may be behind it.

The rearrangement combines TRBV5-1 with TRBJ2-5, with an unclear D gene assignment. Sequenced: central memory CD4+ T cells from blood. The TCR originated in a woman under 30 in good health. The nucleotide sequence reads as follows: TGCGCCAGCAGCTTGGATGTGGGCCACCACGAGACCCAGTACTTC. It is translated as CASSLDVGHHETQYF.